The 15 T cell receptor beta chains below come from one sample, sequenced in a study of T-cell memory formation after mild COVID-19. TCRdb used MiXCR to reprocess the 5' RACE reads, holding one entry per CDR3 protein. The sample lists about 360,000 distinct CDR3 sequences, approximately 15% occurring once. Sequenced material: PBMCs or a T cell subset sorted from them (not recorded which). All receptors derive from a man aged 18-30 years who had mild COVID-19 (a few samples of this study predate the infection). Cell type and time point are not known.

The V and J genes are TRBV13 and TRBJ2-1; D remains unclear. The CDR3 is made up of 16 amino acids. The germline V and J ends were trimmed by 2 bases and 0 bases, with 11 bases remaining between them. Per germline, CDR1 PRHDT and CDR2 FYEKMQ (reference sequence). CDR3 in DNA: TGTGCCAGCAGCTTACTTGAGTTGCGCTCCTACAATGAGCAGTTCTTC. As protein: CASSLLELRSYNEQFF.

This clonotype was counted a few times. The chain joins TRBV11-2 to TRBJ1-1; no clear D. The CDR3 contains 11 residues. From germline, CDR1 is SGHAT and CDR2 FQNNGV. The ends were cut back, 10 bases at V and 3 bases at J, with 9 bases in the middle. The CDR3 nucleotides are TGTGCCACCACGTCGTACACTGAAGCTTTCTTT. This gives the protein CATTSYTEAFF. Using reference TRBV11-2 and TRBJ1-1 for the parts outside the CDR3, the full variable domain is EAGVAQSPRYKIIEKRQSVAFWCNPISGHATLYWYQQILGQGPKLLIQFQNNGVVDDSQLPKDRFSAERLKGVDSTLKIQPAKLEDSAVYLCATTSYTEAFFGQGTRLTVV.

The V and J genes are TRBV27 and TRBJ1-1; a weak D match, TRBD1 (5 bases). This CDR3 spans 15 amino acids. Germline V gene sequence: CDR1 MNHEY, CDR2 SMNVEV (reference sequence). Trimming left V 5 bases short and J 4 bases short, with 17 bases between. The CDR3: CASSRGALRGTEAFF. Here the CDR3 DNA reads TGTGCCAGCAGTAGGGGCGCCTTAAGGGGCACTGAAGCTTTCTTT.

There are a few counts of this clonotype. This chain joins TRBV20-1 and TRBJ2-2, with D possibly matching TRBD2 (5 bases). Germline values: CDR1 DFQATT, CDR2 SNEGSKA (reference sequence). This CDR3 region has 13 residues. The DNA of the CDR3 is TGCAGCCTCGAGGCGCCGGGGACCGGGGAGCTGTTTTTT. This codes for CSLEAPGTGELFF.

The CDR3: CASSGWGAGYGYTF. CDR3 nucleotides: TGCGCCAGCAGCGGCTGGGGCGCGGGCTATGGCTACACCTTC. The chain links TRBV4-3 to TRBJ1-2; the D gene is possibly TRBD1 (5 bases). The CDR3 loop spans 14 amino acids. The V gene lost 5 bases and the J gene lost 4 bases, with 14 bases spanning the gap. CDR1 LGHNA and CDR2 YSLEER come from the germline V gene.

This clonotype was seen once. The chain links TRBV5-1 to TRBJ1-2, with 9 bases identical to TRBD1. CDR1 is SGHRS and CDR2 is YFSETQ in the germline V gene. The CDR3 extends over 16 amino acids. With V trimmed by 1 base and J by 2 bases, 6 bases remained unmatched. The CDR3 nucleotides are TGCGCCAGCAGCTTGCTCTCCGGACAGGGGAACTATGGCTACACCTTC. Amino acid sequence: CASSLLSGQGNYGYTF.

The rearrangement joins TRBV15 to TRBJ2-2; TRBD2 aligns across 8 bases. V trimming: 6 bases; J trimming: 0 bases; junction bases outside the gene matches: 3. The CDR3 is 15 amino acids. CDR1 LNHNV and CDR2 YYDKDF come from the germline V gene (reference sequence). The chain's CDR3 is CATRTGLANTGELFF. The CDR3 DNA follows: TGTGCCACCAGGACGGGACTAGCGAACACCGGGGAGCTGTTTTTT. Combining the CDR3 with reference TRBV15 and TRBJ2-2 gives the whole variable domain DAMVIQNPRYQVTQFGKPVTLSCSQTLNHNVMYWYQQKSSQAPKLLFHYYDKDFNNEADTPDNFQSRRPNTSFCFLDIRSPGLGDTAMYLCATRTGLANTGELFFGEGSRLTVL.

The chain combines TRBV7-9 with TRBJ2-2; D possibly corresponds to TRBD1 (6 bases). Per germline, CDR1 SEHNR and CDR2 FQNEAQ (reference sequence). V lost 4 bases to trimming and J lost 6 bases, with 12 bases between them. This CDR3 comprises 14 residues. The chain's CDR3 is CASSSMGAAGELFF. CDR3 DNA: TGTGCCAGCAGCTCGATGGGGGCCGCCGGGGAGCTGTTTTTT.

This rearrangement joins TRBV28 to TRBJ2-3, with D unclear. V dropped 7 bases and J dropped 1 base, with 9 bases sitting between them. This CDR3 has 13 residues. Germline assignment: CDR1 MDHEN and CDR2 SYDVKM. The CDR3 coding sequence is TGTGCCAGCATCCTGTCGGGCACAGATACGCAGTATTTT. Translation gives CASILSGTDTQYF. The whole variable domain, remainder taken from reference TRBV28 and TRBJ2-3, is DVKVTQSSRYLVKRTGEKVFLECVQDMDHENMFWYRQDPGLGLRLIYFSYDVKMKEKGDIPEGYSVSREKKERFSLILESASTNQTSMYLCASILSGTDTQYFGPGTRLTVL.

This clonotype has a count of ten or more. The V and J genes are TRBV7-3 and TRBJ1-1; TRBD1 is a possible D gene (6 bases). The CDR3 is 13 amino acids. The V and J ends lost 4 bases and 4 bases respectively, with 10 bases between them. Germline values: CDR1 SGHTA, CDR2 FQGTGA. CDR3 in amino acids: CASSSPGATEAFF. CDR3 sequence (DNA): TGTGCCAGCAGCTCCCCAGGGGCCACTGAAGCTTTCTTT.

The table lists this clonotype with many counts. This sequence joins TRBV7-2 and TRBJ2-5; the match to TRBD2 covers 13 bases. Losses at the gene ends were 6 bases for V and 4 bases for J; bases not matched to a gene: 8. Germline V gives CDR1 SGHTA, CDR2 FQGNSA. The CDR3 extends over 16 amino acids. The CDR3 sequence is CASRSLAGGPRETQYF. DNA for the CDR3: TGTGCCAGCAGATCACTAGCGGGGGGGCCAAGAGAGACCCAGTACTTC.

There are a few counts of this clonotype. The CDR3 DNA sequence: TGTGCCAGCAGTTTATCGGGACAGGGCTTTGAGCAGTACGTC. Its translation is CASSLSGQGFEQYV. The V and J genes are TRBV28 and TRBJ2-7; TRBD1 aligns across 9 bases. V shed 1 base, J shed 7 bases, and the junction held 5 bases outside the gene matches. This CDR3 is 14 amino acids long. Germline loops: CDR1 MDHEN, CDR2 SYDVKM.

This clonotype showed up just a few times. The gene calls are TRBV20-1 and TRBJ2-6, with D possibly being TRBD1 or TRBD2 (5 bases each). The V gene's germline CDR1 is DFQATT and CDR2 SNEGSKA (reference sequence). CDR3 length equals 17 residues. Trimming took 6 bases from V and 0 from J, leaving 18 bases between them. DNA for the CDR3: TGCAGTGCCCGCCGGGACGTCGGGGCCTCTGGGGCCAACGTCCTGACTTTC. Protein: CSARRDVGASGANVLTF.

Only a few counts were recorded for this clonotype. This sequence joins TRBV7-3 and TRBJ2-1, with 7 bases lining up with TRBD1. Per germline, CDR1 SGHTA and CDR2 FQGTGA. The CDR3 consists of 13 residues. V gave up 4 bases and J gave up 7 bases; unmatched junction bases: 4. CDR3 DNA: TGTGCCAGCAGCTCGACAGGGCAGAATGAGCAGTTCTTC. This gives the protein CASSSTGQNEQFF.

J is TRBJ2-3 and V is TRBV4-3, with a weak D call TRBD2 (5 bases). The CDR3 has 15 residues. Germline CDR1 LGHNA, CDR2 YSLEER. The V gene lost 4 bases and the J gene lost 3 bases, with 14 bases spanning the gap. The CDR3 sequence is CASSPLWGVTDTQYF. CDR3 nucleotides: TGCGCCAGCAGCCCCCTATGGGGAGTTACAGATACGCAGTATTTT.